This is a list of T cell receptor beta chains from one sample in a study of OX40 agonist ivuxolimab in advanced cancers. Data came from immunoSEQ multiplex PCR; TCRdb stores just in-frame clones and leaves some out. The profile covers 99,000 or so clones, with approximately 80% appearing a single time and roughly 5% taken by the ten largest. Sequenced here: CD4+ or CD8+ T cells sorted from blood, sampled in a trial of the OX40 agonist ivuxolimab. All receptors come from an adult with an advanced solid tumor such as melanoma, head and neck, liver or kidney cancer. CDR3s include the opening cysteine and the closing phenylalanine or tryptophan. Each record gives: V gene, clone size, J gene, D gene, CDR3 DNA, CDR3 protein. D genes are given only for firm matches. Expanded clones get a size class; other rows say once, few or many, or leave the size out.

v_call: TRBV20-1; clone_size: once; j_call: TRBJ2-1; d_call: NA; cdr3_nt: TGCAGTGCCCTGAGAGAGAATGAGCAGTTCTTC; cdr3_aa: CSALRENEQFF
v_call: TRBV10-3; clone_size: NA; j_call: TRBJ2-4; d_call: TRBD1; cdr3_nt: TGTGCCATCAGCGACAGGGGAGCCAAAAACATTCAGTACTTC; cdr3_aa: CAISDRGAKNIQYF
v_call: TRBV6-6; clone_size: NA; j_call: TRBJ1-3; d_call: NA; cdr3_nt: TGTGCCAGCAGCCTGACAGGCTCTGGAAACACCATATATTTT; cdr3_aa: CASSLTGSGNTIYF
v_call: TRBV29-1; clone_size: NA; j_call: TRBJ2-1; d_call: TRBD1; cdr3_nt: TGCAGCGGGACAGGGTTGGGCAATGAGCAGTTCTTC; cdr3_aa: CSGTGLGNEQFF
v_call: TRBV6-1; clone_size: NA; j_call: TRBJ1-1; d_call: NA; cdr3_nt: TGTGCCAGCAGTGACAGGGGATACACTGAAGCTTTCTTT; cdr3_aa: CASSDRGYTEAFF
v_call: TRBV28; clone_size: NA; j_call: TRBJ2-1; d_call: NA; cdr3_nt: TGTGCCAGCACCGGGACATTCGAGCAGTTCTTC; cdr3_aa: CASTGTFEQFF
v_call: TRBV14; clone_size: NA; j_call: TRBJ1-1; d_call: TRBD1; cdr3_nt: TGTGCCAGCAGCCAAGACGTTTGGAGACAGGGGGCTTCGCGCTCCATGAACACTGAAGCTTTCTTT; cdr3_aa: CASSQDVWRQGASRSMNTEAFF
v_call: TRBV21-1; clone_size: NA; j_call: TRBJ2-7; d_call: NA; cdr3_nt: TGTGCCAGCAGCAGGACAGCTCGAGCCTACGAGCAGTACTTC; cdr3_aa: CASSRTARAYEQYF
v_call: TRBV18; clone_size: NA; j_call: TRBJ2-7; d_call: NA; cdr3_nt: TGTGCCAGCTCACCCGACAGCGAGCAGTACTTC; cdr3_aa: CASSPDSEQYF
v_call: TRBV6-1; clone_size: NA; j_call: TRBJ1-2; d_call: NA; cdr3_nt: TGTGCCAGCAGTGAAGATGGTTCTTCTCCGAACTATGGCTACACCTTC; cdr3_aa: CASSEDGSSPNYGYTF
v_call: TRBV2; clone_size: NA; j_call: TRBJ2-3; d_call: NA; cdr3_nt: TGTGCCAGCAGTGAAGCTAGCCCTAGCACAGATACGCAGTATTTT; cdr3_aa: CASSEASPSTDTQYF
v_call: TRBV27; clone_size: NA; j_call: TRBJ2-6; d_call: NA; cdr3_nt: TGTGCCAGCAGTTTACTGGGGCTCCCGACTGGGGCCAACGTCCTGACTTTC; cdr3_aa: CASSLLGLPTGANVLTF
v_call: TRBV4-1; clone_size: NA; j_call: TRBJ2-7; d_call: TRBD2; cdr3_nt: TGCGCCAGCAGCCAAGATAGTGGAAGACTAGCGGAGTCCTACGAGCAGTACTTC; cdr3_aa: CASSQDSGRLAESYEQYF
v_call: TRBV29-1; clone_size: NA; j_call: TRBJ2-5; d_call: TRBD2; cdr3_nt: TGCAGCGTTGAAAGTCAGGGAGGGGCCCAGTACTTC; cdr3_aa: CSVESQGGAQYF
v_call: TRBV18; clone_size: NA; j_call: TRBJ1-1; d_call: NA; cdr3_nt: TGTGCCAGCTCACCAAAAGGGGAAACTGAAGCTTTCTTT; cdr3_aa: CASSPKGETEAFF
v_call: TRBV6-1; clone_size: NA; j_call: TRBJ1-1; d_call: NA; cdr3_nt: TGTGCCAGCAGTGAAGTAAGCAGCTTTGTGGGAGCTTTCTTT; cdr3_aa: CASSEVSSFVGAFF
v_call: TRBV6-1; clone_size: NA; j_call: TRBJ2-2; d_call: NA; cdr3_nt: TGTGCCAGCACCTCGATCAGGGAGAACACCGGGGAGCTGTTTTTT; cdr3_aa: CASTSIRENTGELFF
v_call: TRBV10-3; clone_size: NA; j_call: TRBJ2-3; d_call: TRBD1; cdr3_nt: TGTGCCATCAGGACAGGGGATACGCAGTATTTT; cdr3_aa: CAIRTGDTQYF
v_call: TRBV4-2; clone_size: NA; j_call: TRBJ2-1; d_call: TRBD2; cdr3_nt: TGTGCCAGCAGCCAAGAAAGCGGGGCATACAATGAGCAGTTCTTC; cdr3_aa: CASSQESGAYNEQFF
v_call: TRBV29-1; clone_size: once; j_call: TRBJ1-2; d_call: NA; cdr3_nt: TGCAGCGTGACGGCGGACGGCTATGGCTACACCTTC; cdr3_aa: CSVTADGYGYTF
v_call: TRBV19; clone_size: NA; j_call: TRBJ2-5; d_call: TRBD2; cdr3_nt: TGTGCCAGTAGTCCTACAGTCGGGGGGGGAGAGACCCAGTACTTC; cdr3_aa: CASSPTVGGGETQYF
v_call: TRBV7-8; clone_size: NA; j_call: TRBJ2-3; d_call: TRBD1; cdr3_nt: TGTGCCAGCAGCTTTGAGGGGACAGGGGGGCCAGATACGCAGTATTTT; cdr3_aa: CASSFEGTGGPDTQYF
v_call: TRBV10-3; clone_size: NA; j_call: TRBJ2-7; d_call: TRBD2; cdr3_nt: TGTGCCATCAGTGCGACTAGCGGCTACGAGCAGTACTTC; cdr3_aa: CAISATSGYEQYF
v_call: TRBV6-1; clone_size: NA; j_call: TRBJ1-2; d_call: TRBD1; cdr3_nt: TGTGCCAGCAGTGACCCCGGGACAGGGTACTATGGCTACACCTTC; cdr3_aa: CASSDPGTGYYGYTF
v_call: TRBV7-2; clone_size: NA; j_call: TRBJ1-1; d_call: NA; cdr3_nt: TGTGCCAGCAGGGTCACTGGACGGTTTGAAGCTTTCTTT; cdr3_aa: CASRVTGRFEAFF
v_call: TRBV19; clone_size: once; j_call: TRBJ2-2; d_call: NA; cdr3_nt: TGTGCCAGTAGTATGCCTAACCAAAACCGATTATACGGCGGGGAGCTGTTTTTT; cdr3_aa: CASSMPNQNRLYGGELFF